The sequence of this TCR beta chain was determined in a study of human T cells and chemical hapten exposure. Study-level results: No alteration of TCRs above 1 in 1000 frequency was seen with DPC sensitization.

This sample's time point: patch test 2, 6 weeks after DPC sensitization. Treatment in this sample: therapeutic diphenylcyclopropenone sensitization with weekly scalp DPC. The CDR3 loop spans 13 amino acids. Germline-derived CDR1 and CDR2 are SNHLY and FYNNEI. Trimming cost V 0 bases and J 4 bases, with 6 bases left between them. A remark on this clonotype: Antigen unknown.

MiXCR, applied by TCRdb to the RACE reads, yields one record per CDR3 protein. The table records tens of thousands of distinct CDR3 sequences, approximately 7% of them present only once. The chain carries TRBV2 and TRBJ1-1; D gene uncertain. This material consisted of whole blood, taken in connection with sensitization to the hapten diphenylcyclopropenone (DPC). The receptor comes from a woman aged 25-40 years with alopecia areata. Some clones in this sample may be carry-over from other donors' samples. CDR3 coding DNA: TGTGCCAGCAGTGAAGCGAGGTCCACTGAAGCTTTCTTT. It codes for CASSEARSTEAFF.